This T cell receptor beta chain was found in a study of blood T cell repertoires in COVID-19. Study information: COVID-19 samples collected from the United States, Italy and Spain covered acute and convalescent phases. Nucleic acid was either cDNA or gDNA, and it came from T cells, B-cell-depleted T cells, or PBMCs.

In the original analysis: Nucleated cell counts were estimated from reference gene primer amplification. Generated by immunoSEQ multiplex PCR, the TCRdb table keeps only in-frame clones and is missing some. V, J and clone size are those of that table, while D and trimming were read from the DNA. The sample has approximately 210,000 clones, around four fifths seen once. Seattle patient enrollment occurred during active infection, with longitudinal follow-up thereafter. The TCR comes from a woman older than 75 with COVID-19, enrolled during active disease. The sample taken for sequencing was peripheral blood.

This chain's CDR3 is CASSLRNRGTGELFF. The CDR3 DNA is TGTGCCAGCAGCCTCAGAAACAGGGGCACCGGGGAGCTGTTTTTT. This chain links TRBV11-3 with TRBJ2-2; 7 bases line up with TRBD1. CDR1 is SGHNT, CDR2 YENEEA, per germline. Trimming removed 5 bases from V and 4 bases from J; junction bases left unmatched: 7. The length of the CDR3 is 15 residues.